This T cell receptor beta chain was captured by sequencing in a study of blood T cell repertoires in COVID-19. The table came from immunoSEQ multiplex PCR; TCRdb's copy has only in-frame clones and leaves some out. The sample includes fewer than 150,000 clones, about 87% of them seen just once. This CDR3 has 12 amino acids. Deletions cut 7 bases from V and 5 bases from J, with 9 bases between. The germline V gene has CDR1 WSHSY and CDR2 SAAADI. The chain couples TRBV10-2 to TRBJ2-1, with TRBD2 as a possible D gene (6 bases). Sequenced input: peripheral blood. The sequence came from a human donor in a cohort sampled during active COVID-19. The CDR3 coding sequence is TGCGCCAGCACGGCGGGGAACAATGAGCAGTTCTTC. Its protein product is CASTAGNNEQFF.